The 14 T cell receptor beta chains given below trace back to one sample, sequenced in a study of blood T cell repertoires in COVID-19. Some clones are missing from TCRdb's copy, which holds only in-frame ones; the method was immunoSEQ multiplex PCR. The table includes around 74,000 clones, around nine tenths detected once. The specimen was peripheral blood. These TCRs come from a man aged 50-59 years with active COVID-19.

The chain joins TRBV7-3 to TRBJ2-7; 7 bases are shared with TRBD2. After removal of 5 bases from V and 6 bases from J, the junction contained 22 bases not matched to a gene. The germline gives CDR1 SGHTA, CDR2 FQGTGA. The CDR3 runs 18 residues. The CDR3 region has the DNA TGTGCCAGCAGCCAAAGAGCGGGCCATGCGGGAGTGGGGAGCGAGCAGTACTTC. Translation: CASSQRAGHAGVGSEQYF.

This chain uses TRBV5-1 with TRBJ1-5, with D possibly TRBD1 on 5 matching bases. Trimming removed 7 bases from V and 1 base from J, with 9 bases in between. Germline V gene lookup returns CDR1 SGHRS and CDR2 YFSETQ. This CDR3 has 13 amino acids. CDR3 in amino acids: CASPGGSNQPQHF. CDR3 nucleotide sequence: TGCGCCAGCCCCGGGGGGAGCAATCAGCCCCAGCATTTT.

The chain combines TRBV5-1 with TRBJ2-1; 7 bases are a match to TRBD1. Unmatched junction bases numbered 19, after V lost 4 bases and J lost 9 bases. The CDR3 runs 17 residues. The germline V gene has CDR1 SGHRS and CDR2 YFSETQ. CDR3 region: CASSQGQGDRVQGEQFF. The CDR3 DNA sequence: TGCGCCAGCAGCCAAGGTCAGGGGGATCGCGTACAAGGTGAGCAGTTCTTC.

V usage is TRBV3-1 (or the pseudogene TRBV3-2) and J usage is TRBJ1-3; tentative D call: TRBD1 (5 bases). V lost 1 base and J lost 2, with 9 bases in between. This CDR3 has 15 residues. Germline CDR1 is LGHDT and CDR2 is YNNKEL (reference sequence). This chain's CDR3 is CASSQGGGPGNTIYF. The CDR3 region has the DNA TGTGCCAGCAGCCAAGGGGGGGGTCCTGGAAACACCATATATTTT.

The chain carries TRBV6-5 and TRBJ1-3; D possibly corresponds to TRBD1 (5 bases). CDR1 and CDR2 from the germline V gene are MNHEY and SVGAGI. V lost 0 bases and J lost 1, with 7 bases in between. This CDR3 has 15 residues. The CDR3, as DNA: TGTGCCAGCAGTTACTCTTCAGGGTCTGGAAACACCATATATTTT. Translation: CASSYSSGSGNTIYF.

This chain joins TRBV7-2 and TRBJ2-2; 9 bases match TRBD1. Germline V lookup: CDR1 SGHTA, CDR2 FQGNSA. The CDR3 length is 13 residues. Losses at the gene ends were 7 bases for V and 6 bases for J; bases not matched to a gene: 3. CDR3 protein: CASNRQGAGELFF. As DNA, the CDR3 is TGTGCCAGCAACAGACAGGGGGCCGGGGAGCTGTTTTTT.

The CDR3 DNA is TGTGCCAGCAGCCTCCCTAGGGGGGGAGGCAGTTTAAGCAATCAGCCCCAGCATTTT. This codes for CASSLPRGGGSLSNQPQHF. The V call is TRBV14, the J call TRBJ1-5; possible D gene TRBD1, 6 bases. Germline CDR1 is SGHDN and CDR2 is FVKESK. The CDR3 has 19 residues. V gave up 4 bases and J gave up 1 base, with 23 bases separating them.

V and J are TRBV19 and TRBJ2-1; D gene unclear. Trimming took 4 bases from V and 9 from J, leaving 7 bases between them. Germline V gene data show CDR1 as LNHDA and CDR2 as SQIVND (reference sequence). This CDR3 is built from 11 residues. The CDR3 DNA sequence: TGTGCCAGTAGTACCCACGGTGAGCAGTTCTTC. Protein sequence: CASSTHGEQFF.

V usage is TRBV12-5 and J usage is TRBJ1-2; 8 bases agree with TRBD1. This CDR3 contains 17 residues. Germline assignment: CDR1 LGHNT and CDR2 FRNRAP. Trimming took 0 bases from V and 4 from J; bases not matched to a gene: 10. CDR3 nucleotides: TGTGCTAGTGGTTTGGTACTCGGCAGGGGGCCGGGCTATGGCTACACCTTC. Translated: CASGLVLGRGPGYGYTF.

This clone appeared once. The CDR3 coding sequence is TGTGCCAGCAGTTATCGGGACGGAGGGAGTCAGCCCCAGCATTTT. This encodes CASSYRDGGSQPQHF. The chain joins TRBV6-2 or TRBV6-3 to TRBJ1-5, with a possible D match to TRBD1 (5 bases). The CDR3 has 15 residues. Trimming left V 3 bases short and J 6 bases short, with 15 bases between. Germline-derived CDR1 and CDR2 are MNHEY and SVGEGT.

This chain links TRBV6-5 with TRBJ2-7; the D gene is possibly TRBD1 (6 bases). The CDR3 totals 13 residues. The V and J ends lost 6 bases and 6 bases respectively, with 15 bases between them. Germline CDR1 and CDR2: MNHEY and SVGAGI. The CDR3 bases are TGTGCCAGCAGCTTAACAGGGTCCGGCGAGCAGTACTTC. This sequence encodes CASSLTGSGEQYF.

The genes are TRBV9 and TRBJ2-3, with D maybe TRBD2 (5 bases). Germline V gives CDR1 SGDLS, CDR2 YYNGEE. V shed 2 bases and J shed 1 base, with 5 bases lying between them. The CDR3 length is 13 residues. In nucleotides, the CDR3 is TGTGCCAGCAGCGTCGGGGGCACAGATACGCAGTATTTT. Its translation: CASSVGGTDTQYF. Supplemented by reference TRBV9 and TRBJ2-3, the full variable domain reads DSGVTQTPKHLITATGQRVTLRCSPRSGDLSVYWYQQSLDQGLQFLIQYYNGEERAKGNILERFSAQQFPDLHSELNLSSLELGDSALYFCASSVGGTDTQYFGPGTRLTVL.

The chain carries TRBV4-3 and TRBJ2-1; TRBD2 agrees at 11 bases. Germline trimming cut 0 bases from V and 8 bases from J; bases unmatched to any gene: 15. The germline V gene has CDR1 LGHNA and CDR2 YSLEER. The CDR3 spans 19 residues. The CDR3 protein is CASSQEYIGVAGGPHEQFF. CDR3 DNA: TGCGCCAGCAGCCAAGAGTACATTGGGGTAGCGGGGGGGCCTCATGAGCAGTTCTTC.

This chain links TRBV3-1 (or the pseudogene TRBV3-2) with TRBJ1-5; possibly TRBD1 for D (6 bases). The V gene's germline CDR1 is LGHDT and CDR2 YNNKEL (reference sequence). The CDR3 covers 17 residues. V was pared by 0 bases and J by 3 bases, with 15 bases between. CDR3 amino acids: CASSQDSGHRVNQPQHF. DNA of the CDR3: TGTGCCAGCAGCCAAGATTCCGGGCACAGGGTCAATCAGCCCCAGCATTTT.